This T cell receptor (beta chain) is from a study of control samples from healthy donors and cancer patients. The germline gives CDR1 KGHDR, CDR2 SFDVKD. The CDR3 is made up of 14 amino acids. Trimming left V 5 bases short and J 0 bases short, with 8 bases between. This clone was counted between two and nine times. TCRdb's copy holds only in-frame clones and misses some; the assay was immunoSEQ multiplex PCR. The sample yields 10,000 to 15,000 clones, around 89% seen once. The sequenced material came from formalin-fixed, paraffin-embedded tissue. The gene calls are TRBV24-1 and TRBJ2-3; no firm D call. The sequence derives from a male donor with melanoma. The CDR3 coding sequence is TGTGCCACCAGTGGCGGAGCTAGCACAGATACGCAGTATTTT. This encodes CATSGGASTDTQYF.